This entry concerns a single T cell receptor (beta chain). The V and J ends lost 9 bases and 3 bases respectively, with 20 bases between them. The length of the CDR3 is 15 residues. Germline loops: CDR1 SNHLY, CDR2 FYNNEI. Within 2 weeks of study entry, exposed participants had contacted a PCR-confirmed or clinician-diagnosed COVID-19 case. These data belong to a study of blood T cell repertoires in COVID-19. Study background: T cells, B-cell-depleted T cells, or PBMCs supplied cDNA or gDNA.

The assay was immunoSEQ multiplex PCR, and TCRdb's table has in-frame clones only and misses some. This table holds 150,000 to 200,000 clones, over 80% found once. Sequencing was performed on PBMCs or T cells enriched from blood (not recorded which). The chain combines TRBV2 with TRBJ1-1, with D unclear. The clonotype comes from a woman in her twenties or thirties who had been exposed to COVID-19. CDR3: CASVGGSNGDTEAFF. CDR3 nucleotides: TGTGCCAGTGTAGGAGGGAGTAATGGCGACACTGAAGCTTTCTTT.